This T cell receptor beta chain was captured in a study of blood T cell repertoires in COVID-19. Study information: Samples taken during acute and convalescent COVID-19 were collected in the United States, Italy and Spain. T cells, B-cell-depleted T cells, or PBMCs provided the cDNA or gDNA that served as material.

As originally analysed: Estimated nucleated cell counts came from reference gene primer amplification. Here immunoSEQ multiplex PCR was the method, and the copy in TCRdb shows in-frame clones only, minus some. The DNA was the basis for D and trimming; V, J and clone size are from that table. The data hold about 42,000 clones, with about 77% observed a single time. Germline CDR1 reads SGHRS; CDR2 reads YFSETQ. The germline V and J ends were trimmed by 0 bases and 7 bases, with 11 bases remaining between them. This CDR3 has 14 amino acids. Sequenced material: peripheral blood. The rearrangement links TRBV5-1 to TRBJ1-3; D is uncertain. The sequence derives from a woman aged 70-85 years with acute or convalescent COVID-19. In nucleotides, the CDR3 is TGCGCCAGCAGCTTGGCCGGAGGGATGAACACCATATATTTT. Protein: CASSLAGGMNTIYF.